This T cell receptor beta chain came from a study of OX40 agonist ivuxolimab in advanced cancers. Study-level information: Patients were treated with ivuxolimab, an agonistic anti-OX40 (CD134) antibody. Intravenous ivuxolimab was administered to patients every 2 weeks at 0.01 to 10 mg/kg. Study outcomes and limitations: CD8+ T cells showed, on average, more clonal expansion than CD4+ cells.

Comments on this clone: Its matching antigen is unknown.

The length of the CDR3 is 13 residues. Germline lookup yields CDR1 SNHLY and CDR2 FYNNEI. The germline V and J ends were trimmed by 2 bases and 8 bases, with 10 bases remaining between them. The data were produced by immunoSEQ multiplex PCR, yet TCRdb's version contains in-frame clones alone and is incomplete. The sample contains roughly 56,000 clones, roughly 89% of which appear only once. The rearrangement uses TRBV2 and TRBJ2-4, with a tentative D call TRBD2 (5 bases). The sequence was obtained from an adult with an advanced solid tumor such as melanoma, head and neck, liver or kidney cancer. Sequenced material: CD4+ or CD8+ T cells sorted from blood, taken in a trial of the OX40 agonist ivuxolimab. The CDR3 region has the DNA TGTGCCAGCAGTGAAACGGGAAAGGACATTCAGTACTTC. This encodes CASSETGKDIQYF.